The clone carrying this T cell receptor (beta chain) was counted only a few times. This sample is part of a study of T cells of healthy individuals. TCRdb reprocessed the 5' RACE reads via MiXCR and lists one record per CDR3 protein. The data contain approximately 100,000 distinct CDR3 sequences, 17% of them singletons. Germline assignment: CDR1 LGHNA and CDR2 YSLEER. The junction had 9 bases not matched to a gene; V was cut back by 1 base and J by 9 bases. This CDR3 spans 16 amino acids. The chain joins TRBV4-3 to TRBJ2-1; 10 bases fit TRBD2. The TCR sequence derives from a human donor in good health. CDR3: CASSQGSGSGGREQFF. The CDR3 DNA reads TGCGCCAGCAGCCAAGGGAGCGGTAGCGGGGGGCGTGAGCAGTTCTTC.